This T cell receptor (beta chain) was documented in a study of blood T cell repertoires in COVID-19. About the research overall: Italy, Spain and the United States were the sources of the convalescent and acute COVID-19 samples. T cells, B-cell-depleted T cells, or PBMCs supplied cDNA or gDNA.

Per the germline V gene, CDR1 is PRHDT and CDR2 is FYEKMQ (reference sequence). This CDR3 has 15 residues. The data were produced by immunoSEQ multiplex PCR, yet TCRdb's version contains in-frame clones alone and is incomplete. The table has more than 150,000 clones, approximately 80% seen once; the top ten hold around 12%. Seattle patients were enrolled while actively infected and followed longitudinally. This clone was found once. A junction boundary mismatches the germline segment, possibly from a read error. The TCR comes from a woman aged 80 or older with COVID-19, enrolled during active disease. Sequenced material: peripheral blood. The chain joins TRBV13 to TRBJ2-3; 15 nucleotides match TRBD2. CDR3 sequence (DNA): TGTGCCAGCAGCCTAGGGACTAGCGGGGGGGATACGCAGTATTTT. This encodes CASSLGTSGGDTQYF. Together with reference TRBV13 and TRBJ2-3, the CDR3 gives the full variable domain: AAGVIQSPRHLIKEKRETATLKCYPIPRHDTVYWYQQGPGQDPQFLISFYEKMQSDKGSIPDRFSAQQFSDYHSELNMSSLELGDSALYFCASSLGTSGGDTQYFGPGTRLTVL.